These 15 T cell receptor beta chains were all obtained from the same sample, sequenced in a study of naive and memory T cell subsets. Ligated cDNA underwent four rounds of PCR with nested alpha and beta constant region primers and SP2. Via MiXCR, TCRdb re-called the UMI-ligation and nested PCR reads, giving one row per CDR3 protein. The table lists about 25,000 distinct CDR3 sequences, around 5.2% of them singletons. A UMI-containing oligonucleotide was joined by 3' ligation to the TCR cDNA template. The sequenced sample was blood. The receptors originated from an adult in good health.

This clonotype was detected only a few times. The CDR3 region has the DNA TGCAGTGCTAGAGCCCTGGAGACAGTGGGATGGAGACCCCTCCACTTT. Protein product: CSARALETVGWRPLHF. The V and J genes are TRBV20-1 and TRBJ1-6, with D perhaps matching TRBD1 (5 bases). The germline gives CDR1 DFQATT, CDR2 SNEGSKA (reference sequence). The V end lost 1 base, the J end lost 12 bases, and 22 bases lay between the germline ends. The CDR3 covers 16 residues.

By share of the sample, this clonotype is medium-sized. The chain carries TRBV29-1 and TRBJ2-3, with 9 bases that match TRBD2. The CDR3 loop spans 13 amino acids. Germline CDR1 and CDR2: SQVTM and ANQGSEA. V gave up 6 bases and J gave up 5 bases; unmatched junction bases: 6. The CDR3 coding sequence is TGCAGCGTCTCTAGCGGGAATGTAGATACGCAGTATTTT. The encoded protein is CSVSSGNVDTQYF.

At least ten counts were recorded for this clonotype. J is TRBJ2-1 and V is TRBV6-2 or TRBV6-3; 10 bases agree with TRBD2. The CDR3 covers 15 residues. Per the germline V gene, CDR1 is MNHEY and CDR2 is SVGEGT. J was trimmed by 7 bases and V by 7 bases; bases with no gene match: 10. The CDR3 DNA sequence: TGTGCCAGCAAAGGGTGGCTAGCGGGAGATAATGAGCAGTTCTTC. Amino acid sequence: CASKGWLAGDNEQFF.

This clonotype was seen many times. This rearrangement joins TRBV29-1 to TRBJ2-7, with D maybe TRBD2 (5 bases). The germline gives CDR1 SQVTM, CDR2 ANQGSEA. The CDR3 has 12 residues. Trimming cost V 7 bases and J 6 bases, with 16 bases left between them. Written as DNA, the CDR3 is TGCAGCGCCCGGACGGGGAAGGGCGAGCAGTACTTC. Translation gives CSARTGKGEQYF.

This clonotype was seen repeatedly, ten times or more. The gene calls are TRBV7-2 and TRBJ2-1, with 8 bases that match TRBD1. The CDR3 sequence is 18 residues long. V was pared by 5 bases and J by 4 bases, with 16 bases of the junction left unmatched. Germline values: CDR1 SGHTA, CDR2 FQGNSA. The DNA for the CDR3 is TGTGCCAGCAGCAAGAGGACAGGGTCGGAAGGAGGATACAATGAGCAGTTCTTC. As protein: CASSKRTGSEGGYNEQFF.

The chain links TRBV9 to TRBJ2-1; the match to TRBD2 covers 7 bases. The CDR3 contains 17 residues. Germline values: CDR1 SGDLS, CDR2 YYNGEE. V trimming: 0 bases; J trimming: 6 bases; junction bases outside the gene matches: 12. The CDR3 DNA is TGTGCCAGCAGCGTAGGAGGGGAGCGGGAAGCATCCAATGAGCAGTTCTTC. It encodes CASSVGGEREASNEQFF.

This clonotype was seen more than once but under ten times. V is TRBV20-1 and J is TRBJ2-2, with 12 bases lining up with TRBD2. The CDR3 is 15 amino acids. In germline, CDR1 is DFQATT, CDR2 SNEGSKA (reference sequence). With V trimmed by 6 bases and J by 3 bases, 5 bases remained unmatched. The CDR3 region has the DNA TGCAGTGCCCCCAGACTAGCGGGAGACACCGGGGAGCTGTTTTTT. The encoded protein is CSAPRLAGDTGELFF.

This clonotype has ten or more counts. V and J are TRBV6-5 and TRBJ1-6; D is ambiguous. The V end was cut by 6 bases, the J end by 10 bases, with 10 bases between. Germline V gene lookup returns CDR1 MNHEY and CDR2 SVGAGI. This CDR3 region has 12 residues. The CDR3 reads CASRDIWSPLHF. The DNA of the CDR3 is TGTGCCAGCAGAGATATCTGGTCACCCCTCCACTTT.

This clonotype was recorded many times. J is TRBJ1-3 and V is TRBV30; 7 bases fit TRBD1. V lost 4 bases and J lost 0; bases outside the gene matches: 6. This CDR3 contains 15 residues. The germline CDR1 and CDR2 sequences are GTSNPN and SVGIG (reference sequence). The CDR3 here is CAWNRDSLSGNTIYF. Here the CDR3 DNA reads TGTGCCTGGAACCGGGACAGCCTCTCTGGAAACACCATATATTTT.

This clonotype was found many times. The chain employs TRBV29-1 and TRBJ1-1; D perhaps matches TRBD1 (5 bases). The V gene's germline CDR1 is SQVTM and CDR2 ANQGSEA. With 3 bases removed from V and 4 bases from J, the gap between germline ends came to 12 bases. This CDR3 has 13 amino acids. The CDR3 sequence: CSVDSSRATEAFF. CDR3 sequence (DNA): TGCAGCGTTGACTCCTCCAGGGCCACTGAAGCTTTCTTT.

This clonotype was counted a few times. The gene calls are TRBV19 and TRBJ1-5; unclear D gene. The germline V gene has CDR1 LNHDA and CDR2 SQIVND (reference sequence). This CDR3 region has 12 residues. Trimming left V 4 bases short and J 2 bases short, with 3 bases between. The CDR3 region is CASSSRNQPQHF. The CDR3 bases are TGTGCCAGTAGTAGCCGCAATCAGCCCCAGCATTTT.

The V call is TRBV29-1, the J call TRBJ1-1, with 7 nucleotides matching TRBD1. V was pared by 5 bases and J by 11 bases, with 5 bases of the junction left unmatched. This CDR3 is 10 amino acids long. CDR1 and CDR2 from the germline V gene are SQVTM and ANQGSEA. For the CDR3, the DNA is TGCAGCGTTCAGACAGGGAAGGCTTTCTTT. Translating it yields CSVQTGKAFF.

Remarks on this clonotype: At one boundary the junction diverges from the germline segment, which might be a read error. This sequence joins TRBV7-8 and TRBJ1-1, with TRBD1 identical over 7 bases. Germline CDR1 and CDR2: SGHVS and FQNEAQ. The CDR3 runs to 15 residues. In DNA form, the CDR3 reads TGTGCCAGCAGCCCCCGTGACAGGGTGAAGACTGAAGCTTTCTTT. Protein product: CASSPRDRVKTEAFF.

This clonotype showed up many times. The chain recombines TRBV10-3 with TRBJ2-7; D may correspond to TRBD1 or TRBD2 (5 bases each). Trimming took off 5 bases at V and 0 bases at J, with 17 bases between the two ends. This CDR3 comprises 16 residues. The germline CDR1 and CDR2 sequences are ENHRY and SYGVKD. The CDR3 sequence is CAISRHRDANSYEQYF. As DNA, the CDR3 is TGTGCCATCAGTCGACACCGGGACGCGAACTCCTACGAGCAGTACTTC.

This clonotype showed up many times. This chain links TRBV12-3 or TRBV12-4 with TRBJ1-5; D not resolved. V lost 5 bases and J 4 bases, leaving 15 bases between the germline ends. The length of the CDR3 is 15 residues. As DNA, the CDR3 is TGTGCCAGCAGTGGAGACCTACCAGGAAATCAGCCCCAGCATTTT. This translates into CASSGDLPGNQPQHF.